This T cell receptor beta chain was sequenced during a study of tumor-infiltrating lymphocytes in primary liver carcinoma. The CDR3 loop spans 14 amino acids. The V and J ends lost 5 bases and 1 base respectively, with 11 bases between them. Extraction of RNA together with DNA used about 17-30 mg of unsorted bulk tissue. cDNA specific to TCR beta was made from approximately 0.55 ug of total RNA, with a constant-region primer employed for priming. Construction of TCR beta libraries relied on three successive nested multiplex PCR rounds employing slightly modified ARM-PCR. The first two PCR rounds used TRBV1-TRBV30 forward primers with a C-beta reverse primer, roughly 10 cycles each. Using its own MiXCR run on the multiplex PCR reads, TCRdb lists one record per CDR3 protein. This table holds over 100,000 distinct CDR3 sequences, 65% to 75% found once.

Sequenced material: tumor-adjacent normal liver tissue. The sequence came from a woman aged 55-69 years with primary liver carcinoma and hepatitis B virus infection. J is TRBJ2-5 and V is TRBV12-3 or TRBV12-4; D is unclear. This CDR3 reads CASSPSGSQETQYF. The DNA of the CDR3 is TGTGCCAGCAGTCCCTCGGGCTCCCAAGAGACCCAGTACTTC.